The clone carrying this TCR beta chain was found a few times. Its antigen is unidentified. This sample is part of a study of metastatic and nonmetastatic thyroid tumors. Study in general: It was across blood and tumor or nodule tissue from malignant and benign thyroid patients that repertoires were compared. Whole-study results and caveats: For both blood and tumor, malignant thyroid tumors reportedly showed significantly higher TCR beta diversity than benign nodules did.

Per the study methods: The study's classifier, a distant-metastasis tool for papillary thyroid cancer, was built using CDR3 differences across clinicopathological groups. MiXCR reprocessed the PCR reads for TCRdb. The V and J calls shown here were made by TCRdb, not taken from the authors' results. In the table there are about 15,000 clones, around 3.6% of which are singletons. No patient had received any treatment before thyroid surgery. The CDR3 totals 14 residues. J lost 4 bases, V lost 5 bases, and 7 bases had no gene match. CDR1 is MNHEY and CDR2 is SVGEGT in the germline V gene. This receptor was obtained from a female donor with papillary thyroid cancer or a benign thyroid nodule (not recorded which). Some clones in this sample may be carry-over from other donors' samples. Sequenced material: tumor tissue. The chain combines TRBV6-2 or TRBV6-3 with TRBJ1-2, with 7 bases that match TRBD1. CDR3: CASSRPQGSYGYTF. In nucleotides, the CDR3 is TGTGCCAGCAGTCGACCACAGGGGAGCTATGGCTACACCTTC.